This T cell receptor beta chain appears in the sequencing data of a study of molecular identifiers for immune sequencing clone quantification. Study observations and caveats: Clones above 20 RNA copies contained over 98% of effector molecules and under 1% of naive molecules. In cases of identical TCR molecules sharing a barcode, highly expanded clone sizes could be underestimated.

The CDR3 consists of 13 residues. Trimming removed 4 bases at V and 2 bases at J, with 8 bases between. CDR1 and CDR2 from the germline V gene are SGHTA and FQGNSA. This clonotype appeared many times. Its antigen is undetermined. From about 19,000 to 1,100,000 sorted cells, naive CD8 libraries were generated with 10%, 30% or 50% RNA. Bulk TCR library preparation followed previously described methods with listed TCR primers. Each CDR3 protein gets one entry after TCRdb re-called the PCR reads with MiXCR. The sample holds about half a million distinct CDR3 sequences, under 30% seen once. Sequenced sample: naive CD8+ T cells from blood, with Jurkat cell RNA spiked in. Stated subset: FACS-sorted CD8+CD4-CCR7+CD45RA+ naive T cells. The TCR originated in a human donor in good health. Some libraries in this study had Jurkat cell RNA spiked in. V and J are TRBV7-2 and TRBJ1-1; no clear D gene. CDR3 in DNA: TGTGCCAGCAGCTCCTACTTTAACACTGAAGCTTTCTTT. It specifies CASSSYFNTEAFF.